The entry below describes one T cell receptor beta chain. CDR1 is SGHDN, CDR2 FVKESK, per germline. V was clipped by 5 bases and J by 8 bases, with 15 bases between them. The CDR3 sequence is 13 residues long. The sample belongs to a study of blood T cell repertoires in COVID-19. Study at large: Spain, Italy and the United States supplied samples that represented acute and convalescent COVID-19. T cells, B-cell-depleted T cells, or PBMCs provided the cDNA or gDNA that served as material.

In the original workflow: Reference gene primer amplification gave estimated nucleated cell counts. Assay used: immunoSEQ multiplex PCR; TCRdb lists only in-frame clones, some missing. V and J calls and clone size are as listed in that table; D and trimming were resolved from the DNA. The data show 200,000 to 250,000 clones, roughly 80% seen once. The clonotype comes from a woman over 75 with acute or convalescent COVID-19. Material: peripheral blood. The chain uses TRBV14 and TRBJ1-2; the D gene is possibly TRBD1 (5 bases). CDR3 amino acids: CASSFSGAPGYTF. In DNA form, the CDR3 reads TGTGCCAGCAGCTTCAGCGGGGCGCCGGGCTACACCTTC.